These T cell receptor beta chains were read from a single sample in a study of blood T cells in healthy people across ages. TCRdb ran MiXCR on the 5' RACE reads and lists one entry per CDR3 protein. The table records 600,000 to 850,000 distinct CDR3 sequences, just under 25% of them present only once. These data were also filed under a second study, of T cells of mothers and their children.

Sequences were obtained from blood. These receptor sequences come from a boy aged 5-17 years in good health. Each CDR3 is given with its conserved first and last residue. D genes are given only for firm matches. Rows give clone size only sometimes, using once, few, many, or a class for an expanded clone.

v_call: TRBV7-8; j_call: TRBJ1-2; clone_size: NA; d_call: NA; cdr3_aa: CASSLGGSSNYGYTF; cdr3_nt: TGTGCCAGCAGCCTAGGCGGGAGCAGCAACTATGGCTACACCTTC
v_call: TRBV13; j_call: TRBJ2-5; clone_size: NA; d_call: TRBD2; cdr3_aa: CASAGVGQETQYF; cdr3_nt: TGTGCCAGTGCGGGAGTCGGCCAAGAGACCCAGTACTTC
v_call: TRBV10-3; j_call: TRBJ1-2; clone_size: few; d_call: NA; cdr3_aa: CAISDGYGYGYTF; cdr3_nt: TGTGCCATCAGTGATGGGTACGGCTATGGCTACACCTTC
v_call: TRBV6-5; j_call: TRBJ2-5; clone_size: NA; d_call: NA; cdr3_aa: CASSYSRWETQYF; cdr3_nt: TGTGCCAGCAGTTACTCTAGGTGGGAGACCCAGTACTTC
v_call: TRBV12-3/TRBV12-4; j_call: TRBJ1-3; clone_size: few; d_call: NA; cdr3_aa: CASEGPSGNTIYF; cdr3_nt: TGTGCCAGCGAGGGACCGTCGGGAAACACCATATATTTT
v_call: TRBV28; j_call: TRBJ2-1; clone_size: NA; d_call: NA; cdr3_aa: CASSSKLDSNEQFF; cdr3_nt: TGTGCCAGCAGTTCAAAATTAGATTCGAATGAGCAGTTCTTC
v_call: TRBV14; j_call: TRBJ2-3; clone_size: NA; d_call: NA; cdr3_aa: CASSQEFARTQYF; cdr3_nt: TGTGCCAGCAGCCAAGAGTTTGCTAGAACGCAGTATTTT
v_call: TRBV29-1; j_call: TRBJ1-1; clone_size: many; d_call: NA; cdr3_aa: CSVGQPNTEAFF; cdr3_nt: TGCAGCGTTGGACAACCGAACACTGAAGCTTTCTTT
v_call: TRBV7-2; j_call: TRBJ2-1; clone_size: many; d_call: NA; cdr3_aa: CASSSTLGANEQFF; cdr3_nt: TGTGCCAGCAGCTCAACCTTGGGGGCCAATGAGCAGTTCTTC
v_call: TRBV13; j_call: TRBJ2-2; clone_size: NA; d_call: NA; cdr3_aa: CASSLSEVIGELFF; cdr3_nt: TGTGCCAGCAGCTTATCAGAGGTCATCGGGGAGCTGTTTTTT
v_call: TRBV28; j_call: TRBJ2-7; clone_size: NA; d_call: TRBD2; cdr3_aa: CASRSGLAAVAFYEQYF; cdr3_nt: TGTGCCAGCAGGAGTGGACTAGCGGCCGTGGCGTTCTACGAGCAGTACTTC
v_call: TRBV7-8; j_call: TRBJ1-2; clone_size: NA; d_call: TRBD1; cdr3_aa: CASSLTNQGAGGYTF; cdr3_nt: TGTGCCAGCAGCTTAACAAACCAGGGGGCAGGTGGCTACACCTTC
v_call: TRBV6-5; j_call: TRBJ2-7; clone_size: NA; d_call: NA; cdr3_aa: CASSYWKAGGKSYEQYF; cdr3_nt: TGTGCCAGCAGTTACTGGAAGGCAGGGGGGAAGTCCTACGAGCAGTACTTC
v_call: TRBV9; j_call: TRBJ2-7; clone_size: NA; d_call: NA; cdr3_aa: CASSVSGPPYEQYF; cdr3_nt: TGTGCCAGCAGCGTAAGTGGGCCTCCCTACGAGCAGTACTTC
v_call: TRBV7-8; j_call: TRBJ2-5; clone_size: NA; d_call: TRBD2; cdr3_aa: CASSALAGAKETQYF; cdr3_nt: TGTGCCAGCAGCGCATTAGCGGGAGCTAAAGAGACCCAGTACTTC
v_call: TRBV6-5; j_call: TRBJ2-7; clone_size: NA; d_call: TRBD1; cdr3_aa: CASRPFGQADSKQYF; cdr3_nt: TGTGCCAGCAGGCCTTTTGGACAGGCGGACTCTAAGCAGTACTTC
v_call: TRBV27; j_call: TRBJ2-2; clone_size: NA; d_call: TRBD2; cdr3_aa: CASSLGGSGTGELFF; cdr3_nt: TGTGCCAGCAGTTTGGGCGGGAGCGGCACCGGGGAGCTGTTTTTT
v_call: TRBV5-1; j_call: TRBJ2-5; clone_size: few; d_call: NA; cdr3_aa: CASSLAFSRQGGLPSYF; cdr3_nt: TGCGCCAGCAGCTTGGCCTTCTCAAGGCAGGGGGGACTCCCCTCGTACTTC
v_call: TRBV18; j_call: TRBJ2-1; clone_size: NA; d_call: NA; cdr3_aa: CASSPRTDSYNEQFF; cdr3_nt: TGTGCCAGCTCACCACGGACAGATTCCTACAATGAGCAGTTCTTC
v_call: TRBV29-1; j_call: TRBJ1-1; clone_size: few; d_call: NA; cdr3_aa: CSVEDPPGDTEAFF; cdr3_nt: TGCAGCGTTGAAGATCCCCCGGGGGACACTGAAGCTTTCTTT
v_call: TRBV4-1; j_call: TRBJ2-5; clone_size: NA; d_call: NA; cdr3_aa: CASSHQLVSQETQYF; cdr3_nt: TGCGCCAGCAGCCACCAGCTTGTTTCACAAGAGACCCAGTACTTC
v_call: TRBV21-1; j_call: TRBJ1-1; clone_size: few; d_call: NA; cdr3_aa: CASSPPGQGNTEAFF; cdr3_nt: TGTGCCAGCAGCCCCCCCGGACAGGGAAACACTGAAGCTTTCTTT
v_call: TRBV20-1; j_call: TRBJ2-2; clone_size: NA; d_call: TRBD2; cdr3_aa: CSARGLADTGELFF; cdr3_nt: TGCAGTGCTAGGGGACTAGCGGACACCGGGGAGCTGTTTTTT
v_call: TRBV3-1; j_call: TRBJ1-3; clone_size: NA; d_call: NA; cdr3_aa: CASSPQGSGNTIYF; cdr3_nt: TGTGCCAGCAGCCCGCAGGGCTCCGGAAACACCATATATTTT
v_call: TRBV29-1; j_call: TRBJ2-7; clone_size: few; d_call: NA; cdr3_aa: CSVTQGFDEQYF; cdr3_nt: TGCAGCGTTACCCAGGGGTTCGACGAGCAGTACTTC
v_call: TRBV20-1; j_call: TRBJ2-7; clone_size: NA; d_call: TRBD1; cdr3_aa: CSASTGSTYEQYF; cdr3_nt: TGCAGTGCTTCGACAGGGTCTACCTACGAGCAGTACTTC
v_call: TRBV29-1; j_call: TRBJ1-4; clone_size: few; d_call: NA; cdr3_aa: CSVTDRPEKLFF; cdr3_nt: TGCAGCGTTACCGACAGACCCGAAAAACTGTTTTTT
v_call: TRBV29-1; j_call: TRBJ1-6; clone_size: few; d_call: TRBD1; cdr3_aa: CSVGTGGEYNSPLHF; cdr3_nt: TGCAGCGTGGGGACAGGGGGCGAGTATAATTCACCCCTCCACTTT
v_call: TRBV5-1; j_call: TRBJ2-4; clone_size: many; d_call: TRBD1; cdr3_aa: CASSLGQGFENIQYF; cdr3_nt: TGCGCCAGCAGCTTGGGACAGGGGTTTGAAAACATTCAGTACTTC
v_call: TRBV5-1; j_call: TRBJ1-1; clone_size: NA; d_call: NA; cdr3_aa: CASTSWGMNTEAFF; cdr3_nt: TGCGCCAGCACCTCTTGGGGGATGAACACTGAAGCTTTCTTT
v_call: TRBV20-1; j_call: TRBJ2-3; clone_size: few; d_call: NA; cdr3_aa: CSARRTRSTDTQYF; cdr3_nt: TGCAGTGCCCGACGGACACGGAGCACAGATACGCAGTATTTT
v_call: TRBV28; j_call: TRBJ2-5; clone_size: NA; d_call: NA; cdr3_aa: CASAANQETQYF; cdr3_nt: TGTGCCAGCGCCGCGAACCAAGAGACCCAGTACTTC
v_call: TRBV29-1; j_call: TRBJ2-3; clone_size: few; d_call: NA; cdr3_aa: CSVEVGDRDTDTQYF; cdr3_nt: TGCAGCGTTGAAGTAGGAGACAGAGACACAGATACGCAGTATTTT
v_call: TRBV7-9; j_call: TRBJ1-1; clone_size: NA; d_call: NA; cdr3_aa: CASRTETLNTEAFF; cdr3_nt: TGTGCCAGCCGGACGGAGACCTTGAACACTGAAGCTTTCTTT
v_call: TRBV20-1; j_call: TRBJ2-2; clone_size: once; d_call: NA; cdr3_aa: CSARVRNGGELFF; cdr3_nt: TGCAGTGCTAGGGTTAGGAATGGCGGGGAGCTGTTTTTT
v_call: TRBV10-3; j_call: TRBJ2-7; clone_size: NA; d_call: NA; cdr3_aa: CAISRTDSPSGYEQYF; cdr3_nt: TGTGCCATCAGTCGAACGGACTCGCCATCAGGGTACGAGCAGTACTTC
v_call: TRBV12-3/TRBV12-4; j_call: TRBJ2-7; clone_size: few; d_call: TRBD2; cdr3_aa: CASSSGTSGLEQQYF; cdr3_nt: TGTGCCAGCAGTTCCGGGACTAGCGGCTTGGAACAGCAGTACTTC
v_call: TRBV5-6; j_call: TRBJ1-2; clone_size: few; d_call: TRBD1; cdr3_aa: CASTRTGGEGYTF; cdr3_nt: TGTGCCAGCACCAGGACAGGGGGTGAGGGCTACACCTTC
v_call: TRBV15; j_call: TRBJ2-7; clone_size: few; d_call: NA; cdr3_aa: CATSRDFYEQYF; cdr3_nt: TGTGCCACCAGCAGAGATTTCTACGAGCAGTACTTC
v_call: TRBV5-5; j_call: TRBJ2-3; clone_size: NA; d_call: NA; cdr3_aa: CASSFGQGEDTQYF; cdr3_nt: TGTGCCAGCAGCTTTGGGCAGGGTGAGGATACGCAGTATTTT
v_call: TRBV7-7; j_call: TRBJ2-1; clone_size: few; d_call: TRBD2; cdr3_aa: CASSPKPSGRGNEQFF; cdr3_nt: TGTGCTAGCAGCCCAAAACCTAGCGGGAGGGGAAATGAGCAGTTCTTC
v_call: TRBV29-1; j_call: TRBJ1-1; clone_size: few; d_call: NA; cdr3_aa: CSGDPPGHRNTEAFF; cdr3_nt: TGCAGCGGGGACCCCCCGGGACACCGAAACACTGAAGCTTTCTTT
v_call: TRBV6-2/TRBV6-3; j_call: TRBJ2-5; clone_size: NA; d_call: NA; cdr3_aa: CASSSTPHGPTQETQYF; cdr3_nt: TGTGCCAGCAGCAGTACTCCCCATGGACCCACACAAGAGACCCAGTACTTC
v_call: TRBV6-2/TRBV6-3; j_call: TRBJ2-2; clone_size: NA; d_call: NA; cdr3_aa: CASSYIRGVSAELFF; cdr3_nt: TGTGCCAGCAGTTACATTAGGGGGGTTTCAGCGGAGCTGTTTTTT
v_call: TRBV9; j_call: TRBJ2-3; clone_size: once; d_call: NA; cdr3_aa: CAGSVGGDGRDTQYF; cdr3_nt: TGTGCCGGCAGCGTAGGGGGTGACGGTCGAGATACGCAGTATTTT
v_call: TRBV7-3; j_call: TRBJ2-7; clone_size: few; d_call: TRBD1; cdr3_aa: CASSSPGGVGNEQYF; cdr3_nt: TGTGCCAGCAGCTCTCCAGGGGGCGTGGGCAACGAGCAGTACTTC
v_call: TRBV4-1; j_call: TRBJ2-7; clone_size: NA; d_call: TRBD2; cdr3_aa: CASSPWTSYEQYF; cdr3_nt: TGCGCCAGCAGCCCCTGGACTAGTTACGAGCAGTACTTC
v_call: TRBV7-2; j_call: TRBJ2-6; clone_size: NA; d_call: NA; cdr3_aa: CASTLTSGISGANVLTF; cdr3_nt: TGTGCCAGCACCCTTACATCGGGGATCTCTGGGGCCAACGTCCTGACTTTC
v_call: TRBV19; j_call: TRBJ1-1; clone_size: NA; d_call: NA; cdr3_aa: CASSTRTGSGAEAFF; cdr3_nt: TGTGCCAGTAGTACACGTACAGGGTCGGGGGCTGAAGCTTTCTTT
v_call: TRBV29-1; j_call: TRBJ2-7; clone_size: NA; d_call: NA; cdr3_aa: CSVVGSAYEQYF; cdr3_nt: TGCAGCGTTGTCGGGTCAGCGTACGAGCAGTACTTC
v_call: TRBV6-5; j_call: TRBJ2-7; clone_size: NA; d_call: TRBD1; cdr3_aa: CASSYSGQGGIGLYEQYF; cdr3_nt: TGTGCCAGCAGTTACTCGGGACAGGGGGGCATTGGCCTCTACGAGCAGTACTTC
v_call: TRBV3-1; j_call: TRBJ1-5; clone_size: few; d_call: NA; cdr3_aa: CASSQGGNANQPQHF; cdr3_nt: TGTGCCAGCAGCCAAGGGGGCAATGCCAATCAGCCCCAGCATTTT
v_call: TRBV7-2; j_call: TRBJ2-7; clone_size: NA; d_call: TRBD1; cdr3_aa: CASSLNGDSKYEQYF; cdr3_nt: TGTGCCAGCAGCCTTAATGGGGACAGTAAATACGAGCAGTACTTC
v_call: TRBV5-1; j_call: TRBJ1-3; clone_size: NA; d_call: TRBD1; cdr3_aa: CASSFSTGAGNTIYF; cdr3_nt: TGCGCCAGCAGCTTTTCGACAGGGGCTGGAAACACCATATATTTT
v_call: TRBV5-1; j_call: TRBJ2-7; clone_size: NA; d_call: TRBD2; cdr3_aa: CASSLVGSRLAGDEQYF; cdr3_nt: TGCGCCAGCAGCTTGGTTGGTAGTCGACTAGCGGGAGACGAGCAGTACTTC
v_call: TRBV20-1; j_call: TRBJ2-7; clone_size: NA; d_call: TRBD2; cdr3_aa: CSASGTSGGIYEQYF; cdr3_nt: TGCAGTGCTAGCGGGACTAGCGGGGGAATATACGAGCAGTACTTC
v_call: TRBV4-1; j_call: TRBJ2-7; clone_size: many; d_call: TRBD2; cdr3_aa: CASSQLAGGPYEQYF; cdr3_nt: TGCGCCAGCAGCCAACTAGCGGGAGGGCCCTACGAGCAGTACTTC
v_call: TRBV7-2; j_call: TRBJ2-7; clone_size: NA; d_call: TRBD1; cdr3_aa: CASSITTGESAYEQYF; cdr3_nt: TGTGCCAGCAGCATAACAACAGGGGAGAGCGCCTACGAGCAGTACTTC
v_call: TRBV28; j_call: TRBJ2-7; clone_size: many; d_call: TRBD1; cdr3_aa: CASSVTGRSYEQYF; cdr3_nt: TGTGCCAGCAGTGTGACAGGGAGATCCTACGAGCAGTACTTC
v_call: TRBV24-1; j_call: TRBJ2-5; clone_size: NA; d_call: NA; cdr3_aa: CATGGLREPWETQYF; cdr3_nt: TGTGCCACCGGAGGTCTAAGAGAGCCCTGGGAGACCCAGTACTTC